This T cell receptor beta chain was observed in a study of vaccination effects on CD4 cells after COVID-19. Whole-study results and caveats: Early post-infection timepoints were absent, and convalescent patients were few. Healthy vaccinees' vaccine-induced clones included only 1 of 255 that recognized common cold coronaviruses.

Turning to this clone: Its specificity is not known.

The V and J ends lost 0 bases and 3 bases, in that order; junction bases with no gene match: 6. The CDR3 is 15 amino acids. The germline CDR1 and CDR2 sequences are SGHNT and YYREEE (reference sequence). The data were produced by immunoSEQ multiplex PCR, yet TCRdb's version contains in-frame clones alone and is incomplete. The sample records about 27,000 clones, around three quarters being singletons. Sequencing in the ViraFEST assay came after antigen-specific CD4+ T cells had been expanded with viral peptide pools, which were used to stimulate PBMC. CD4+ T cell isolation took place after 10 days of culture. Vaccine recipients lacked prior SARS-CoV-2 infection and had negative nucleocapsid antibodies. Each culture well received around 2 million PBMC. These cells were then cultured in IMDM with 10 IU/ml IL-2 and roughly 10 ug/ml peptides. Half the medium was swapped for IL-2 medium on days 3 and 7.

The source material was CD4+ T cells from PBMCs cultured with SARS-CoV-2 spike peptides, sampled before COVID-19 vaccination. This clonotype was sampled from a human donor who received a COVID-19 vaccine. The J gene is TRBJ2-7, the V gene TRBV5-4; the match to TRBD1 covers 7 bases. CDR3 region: CASSLASQGDYEQYF. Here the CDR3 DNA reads TGTGCCAGCAGCTTGGCCAGCCAGGGGGACTACGAGCAGTACTTC.